This T cell receptor (beta chain) was observed in a study of CD4+ T cells in melanoma. Study results and caveats: A reported correlation linked neoantigen-specific CD4+ T cells to CD8+, macrophage and B cell function. Neoantigen-specific CD4+ T cells in melanoma reportedly had diverse differentiation states.

Germline assignment: CDR1 GTSNPN and CDR2 SVGIG (reference sequence). Trimming shortened V by 4 bases and J by 10 bases, and 16 bases separated the two germline ends. This CDR3 contains 12 residues. TCRdb keeps only in-frame clones here, not all; method: immunoSEQ multiplex PCR. Counted here are over 130,000 clones, 80% to 95% occurring once; the ten biggest clones make up less than 2%. With respect to this clone: The target antigen is unknown.

This chain joins TRBV30 and TRBJ1-1; D not certain. This TCR came from a human donor with melanoma. CDR3 sequence reads: CAWTRPRGAAFF. The CDR3 DNA reads as TGTGCCTGGACCCGCCCCCGGGGAGCAGCTTTCTTT.